These 22 T cell receptor beta chains were sequenced from one sample in a study of Graves' ophthalmopathy and Graves' hyperthyroidism. As the template, RNA transcripts were used to amplify TCR beta CDR3 regions. The first-round RT-PCR employed HTBI primers together with the Qiagen OneStep RT-PCR kit. A multiplex PCR was then performed as the second round. TCRdb passed the multiplex PCR reads through MiXCR, listing each CDR3 protein once. The sample gives over a million distinct CDR3 sequences, about 38% of which show up once; around 10% is in the top ten. Sequenced input: peripheral blood or thyroid tissue (not recorded which). These receptors were taken from an adult man with Graves' hyperthyroidism.

This clonotype was observed many times. J is TRBJ2-7 and V is TRBV10-1, with 11 bases aligning to TRBD1. Trimming removed 5 bases from V and 5 bases from J; junction bases left unmatched: 14. The CDR3 runs to 17 residues. Germline assignment: CDR1 WNHNN and CDR2 SYGVQD (reference sequence). CDR3: CASSTLPPGQGVHEQYF. The CDR3 coding sequence is TGCGCCAGCAGTACACTCCCACCGGGACAGGGGGTACACGAGCAGTACTTC.

Ten or more counts support this clonotype. The rearrangement uses TRBV7-9 and TRBJ1-1; D gene unclear. Germline V gene data show CDR1 as SEHNR and CDR2 as FQNEAQ (reference sequence). V was trimmed by 5 bases and J by 0 bases, leaving 13 bases between them. The CDR3 contains 15 residues. The CDR3: CASSTGPVLNTEAFF. The CDR3 DNA reads as TGTGCCAGCAGCACCGGACCTGTATTGAACACTGAAGCTTTCTTT.

The chain links TRBV6-2 or TRBV6-3 to TRBJ2-7; 9 bases map to TRBD2. The length of the CDR3 is 18 residues. Germline-derived CDR1 and CDR2 are MNHEY and SVGEGT. Trimming removed 10 bases from V and 2 bases from J; junction bases left unmatched: 21. In nucleotides, the CDR3 is TGTGCCACCCGCCGCCCCGGGGGACTAGCCTCCATTACCTACGAGCAGTACTTC. Translation gives CATRRPGGLASITYEQYF.

This clonotype showed up many times. This sequence joins TRBV2 and TRBJ2-5; D is uncertain. CDR3 size: 13 residues. V lost 8 bases and J lost 1, with 11 bases in between. The germline gives CDR1 SNHLY, CDR2 FYNNEI. The DNA of the CDR3 is TGTGCCAGCCTTGAGTGGGGCCAAGAGACCCAGTACTTC. Translation gives CASLEWGQETQYF.

This clonotype was counted at least ten times. The rearrangement uses TRBV2 and TRBJ2-7, with D possibly matching TRBD1 (6 bases). This CDR3 is built from 14 residues. Trimming left V 2 bases short and J 4 bases short, with 12 bases between. Germline CDR1 and CDR2: SNHLY and FYNNEI. The DNA for the CDR3 is TGTGCCAGCAGTGAATTCGGCAGGGGTTACGAGCAGTACTTC. Translating gives CASSEFGRGYEQYF.

This clonotype appeared many times. The chain recombines TRBV20-1 with TRBJ2-7; TRBD1 aligns across 8 bases. Germline values: CDR1 DFQATT, CDR2 SNEGSKA (reference sequence). V trimming: 6 bases; J trimming: 0 bases; junction bases outside the gene matches: 16. The CDR3 has 17 amino acids. The CDR3 reads CSATQPGTGLSSYEQYF. DNA of the CDR3: TGCAGTGCCACCCAACCGGGGACAGGACTGAGCTCCTACGAGCAGTACTTC.

The chain couples TRBV2 to TRBJ1-2, with a possible D match to TRBD1 (6 bases). Germline CDR1 is SNHLY and CDR2 is FYNNEI. V was clipped by 5 bases and J by 6 bases, with 19 bases between them. The CDR3 has 15 amino acids. The DNA for the CDR3 is TGTGCCAGCAGTTCATTTGGTGGGGGGCAGCATGGCTACACCTTC. Its protein is CASSSFGGGQHGYTF.

V and J are TRBV5-6 and TRBJ2-2; D gene unclear. V lost 4 bases and J lost 10, with 11 bases in between. Germline V gene data show CDR1 as SGHDT and CDR2 as YYEEEE. The CDR3 is 12 residues long. CDR3 nucleotide sequence: TGTGCCAGCAGCGCTGAAAGGATGGAGCTGTTTTTT. Its translation is CASSAERMELFF.

The CDR3 DNA reads TGCGCCAGCAGCTACGAGGACACCCACGGAACCGTAGCTTTCTTT. It yields the protein CASSYEDTHGTVAFF. The genes are TRBV5-1 and TRBJ1-1, with TRBD1 as a possible D gene (5 bases). The CDR3 covers 15 residues. V was shortened by 3 bases and J by 10 bases, with 22 bases between the two germline ends. Germline V gene data show CDR1 as SGHRS and CDR2 as YFSETQ.

The chain employs TRBV5-6 and TRBJ1-6; maybe TRBD1 (6 bases). CDR1 and CDR2 (germline): SGHDT, YYEEEE. The V end lost 4 bases, the J end lost 9 bases, and 26 bases lay between the germline ends. The CDR3 length is 18 residues. CDR3 nucleotide sequence: TGTGCCAGCAGCCTCGACCACAGGGTTTCAAGCCTTGCTTCACCCCTCCACTTT. Translation: CASSLDHRVSSLASPLHF. Together with reference TRBV5-6 and TRBJ1-6, the CDR3 gives the full variable domain: DAGVTQSPTHLIKTRGQQVTLRCSPKSGHDTVSWYQQALGQGPQFIFQYYEEEERQRGNFPDRFSGHQFPNYSSELNVNALLLGDSALYLCASSLDHRVSSLASPLHFGNGTRLTVT.

CDR3 nucleotides: TGTGCCAGTGACGCGACAGGGGACACTGAAGCTTTCTTT. Amino acid sequence: CASDATGDTEAFF. The chain uses TRBV19 and TRBJ1-1, with TRBD1 matching 8 bases. V lost 8 bases and J lost 3; bases outside the gene matches: 5. The CDR3 length is 13 residues. Germline CDR1 LNHDA, CDR2 SQIVND (reference sequence).

The J gene is TRBJ2-5, the V gene TRBV6-5; 12 nucleotides agree with TRBD2. J was trimmed by 6 bases and V by 6 bases; bases with no gene match: 8. The CDR3 has 15 amino acids. The germline CDR1 and CDR2 sequences are MNHEY and SVGAGI. CDR3 bases: TGTGCCAGCAGGCTCCGACTAGCGGGAGTAAAGACCCAGTACTTC. Translated: CASRLRLAGVKTQYF.

The table lists this clonotype with a few counts. V gene TRBV7-2 combines with J gene TRBJ2-7; 11 bases align to TRBD2. The CDR3 is 15 amino acids. J was trimmed by 8 bases and V by 5 bases; bases with no gene match: 11. The germline V gene encodes CDR1 SGHTA and CDR2 FQGNSA. DNA of the CDR3: TGTGCCAGCAGCCGGGCGACTAGCGGGGTAGTCAAGCAGTACTTC. The encoded protein is CASSRATSGVVKQYF.

A few counts support this clonotype. J is TRBJ1-6 and V is TRBV9, with 10 bases aligning to TRBD1. J lost 10 bases, V lost 1 base, and 5 bases had no gene match. This CDR3 is 15 amino acids long. Germline values: CDR1 SGDLS, CDR2 YYNGEE. The CDR3 sequence: CASSVSGTGDSPLHF. The CDR3 bases are TGTGCCAGCAGCGTATCCGGGACAGGGGACTCACCCCTCCACTTT.

This clonotype was counted at least ten times. The J gene is TRBJ1-6, the V gene TRBV7-9, with TRBD1 matching 8 bases. The germline V gene encodes CDR1 SEHNR and CDR2 FQNEAQ (reference sequence). This CDR3 region has 16 residues. Unmatched junction bases numbered 9, after V lost 6 bases and J lost 5 bases. CDR3 DNA sequence: TGTGCCAGCAGTGTCGACAGGGGAAAAAATAATTCACCCCTCCACTTT. Residues: CASSVDRGKNNSPLHF.

The count of this clonotype is one. This sequence may be a read error, since a much larger clone differs from it by one base. The rearrangement joins TRBV25-1 to TRBJ1-2; D is uncertain. V dropped 5 bases and J dropped 4 bases, with 17 bases sitting between them. The CDR3 extends over 15 amino acids. Germline lookup yields CDR1 MGHDK and CDR2 SYGVNS. The CDR3 loop reads CASSQAGRPLYGYTF. In DNA, the CDR3 is TGTGCCAGCAGTCAAGCGGGCAGGCCACTCTATGGCTACACCTTC.

A remark on this clonotype: In this CDR3 the conserved last residue, phenylalanine or tryptophan, is missing, so a read error is likely. The DNA is left out, because the CDR3 cannot be placed on it with certainty; the CDR3 is given as TCRdb lists it. This chain joins TRBV20-1 and TRBJ2-5. A total of 8 residues make up the CDR3, ends included. Germline values: CDR1 DFQATT, CDR2 SNEGSKA (reference sequence). CDR3 loop: CSARDRDY.

J is TRBJ1-2 and V is TRBV29-1, with 7 bases matching TRBD1. V trimming: 8 bases; J trimming: 4 bases; junction bases outside the gene matches: 7. The CDR3 length is 12 residues. Germline V CDR1 and CDR2: SQVTM, ANQGSEA. The CDR3 loop is CSSTGQLYGYTF. The CDR3 coding sequence is TGCAGCAGTACGGGACAGCTCTATGGCTACACCTTC.

This clonotype was recorded a few times. V gene TRBV7-8 combines with J gene TRBJ1-1; D ambiguous. This CDR3 has 15 amino acids. V was shortened by 5 bases and J by 0 bases, with 13 bases between the two germline ends. In germline, CDR1 is SGHVS, CDR2 FQNEAQ. The CDR3 reads CASSPQSLLNTEAFF. DNA of the CDR3: TGTGCCAGCAGCCCTCAGAGCCTATTGAACACTGAAGCTTTCTTT.

In its sample, this clonotype was seen many times. The rearrangement joins TRBV7-6 to TRBJ2-5; D unresolved. This CDR3 is 13 amino acids long. Germline V gene sequence: CDR1 SGHVS, CDR2 FNYEAQ. Trimming removed 5 bases at V and 4 bases at J, with 11 bases between. The CDR3 region is CASSTRLGETQYF. The CDR3 DNA follows: TGTGCCAGCAGCACCCGGTTGGGAGAGACCCAGTACTTC.

V is TRBV27 and J is TRBJ2-5; 7 bases match TRBD2. With V trimmed by 5 bases and J by 1 base, 7 bases remained unmatched. The V gene's germline CDR1 is MNHEY and CDR2 SMNVEV (reference sequence). CDR3 length: 15 residues. CDR3: CASSPYLAGQETQYF. The CDR3 DNA follows: TGTGCCAGCAGTCCATACTTAGCGGGCCAAGAGACCCAGTACTTC.

The gene calls are TRBV20-1 and TRBJ2-5; tentatively, D is TRBD1 (6 bases). Trimming left V 7 bases short and J 0 bases short, with 12 bases between. This CDR3 has 13 residues. Germline-derived CDR1 and CDR2 are DFQATT and SNEGSKA (reference sequence). CDR3 protein: CSERNRDQETQYF. The CDR3 region has the DNA TGCAGTGAACGTAACAGGGACCAAGAGACCCAGTACTTC.